The 4 T cell receptor beta chains presented below share a single source sample, sequenced in a study of T cells in localized non-small cell lung cancer. Generated by immunoSEQ multiplex PCR, the TCRdb table keeps only in-frame clones and is missing some. Among approximately 65,000 clones listed, about four fifths were seen once. Sequences were derived from PBMCs, sampled before any cancer treatment. These receptor sequences come from a man aged 40-75 years with stage II lung adenocarcinoma.

This sequence joins TRBV14 and TRBJ2-3; perhaps TRBD1 as D (6 bases). Germline V gene sequence: CDR1 SGHDN, CDR2 FVKESK. Trimming took off 5 bases at V and 4 bases at J, with 10 bases between the two ends. The CDR3 runs 13 residues. The CDR3 loop reads CASSYRVPDTQYF. In DNA form, the CDR3 reads TGTGCCAGCAGCTACAGGGTCCCAGATACGCAGTATTTT.

The chain uses TRBV7-9 and TRBJ1-6, with D unresolved. The CDR3 is made up of 14 amino acids. Germline V lookup: CDR1 SEHNR, CDR2 FQNEAQ (reference sequence). Trimming removed 8 bases from V and 6 bases from J, with 14 bases in between. The CDR3 loop is CASRITSSNSPLHF. CDR3 nucleotide sequence: TGTGCCAGCCGGATTACCTCGTCTAATTCACCCCTCCACTTT.

CDR3 sequence (DNA): TGTGCCATAGGGGACAGGGGAACATATAGCAATCAGCCCCAGCATTTT. The encoded protein is CAIGDRGTYSNQPQHF. This chain connects TRBV6-9 to TRBJ1-5; TRBD1 agrees at 10 bases. J gave up 0 bases and V 10 bases, and 9 bases lay outside the gene matches. Germline V gene sequence: CDR1 MNHGY, CDR2 SVAAGI. The CDR3 loop spans 16 amino acids.

This rearrangement joins TRBV19 to TRBJ1-6; weak D call: TRBD1 (5 bases). The length of the CDR3 is 15 residues. CDR1 LNHDA and CDR2 SQIVND come from the germline V gene (reference sequence). V dropped 10 bases and J dropped 10 bases, with 23 bases sitting between them. Here the CDR3 DNA reads TGTGCCACCAGTCTGGCAGGGTCTAGGGGCTCACCCCTCCACTTT. Translated: CATSLAGSRGSPLHF.